This TCR beta chain was observed in a study of blood T cell repertoires in COVID-19. Across the whole study: Collection of acute and convalescent COVID-19 samples took place in the United States, Italy and Spain. The cDNA or gDNA used as material had been derived from T cells, B-cell-depleted T cells, or PBMCs.

CDR1 is SGHNT, CDR2 YYREEE, per germline (reference sequence). V shed 4 bases and J shed 0 bases, with 8 bases lying between them. The length of the CDR3 is 15 residues. As handled by the study authors: Nucleated cell number was recorded as an estimate derived from reference gene primer amplification. This table comes from immunoSEQ multiplex PCR, and its TCRdb copy is limited to in-frame clones, with some not included. The DNA gave D and trimming, while V, J and clone size come from that table. The profile shows roughly 64,000 clones, around 90% of them singletons. The receptor was isolated from a woman aged 80 or over with active COVID-19. Sequencing was done on a sample of peripheral blood. The V gene is TRBV5-4, the J gene TRBJ2-6, with TRBD1 as a possible D gene (5 bases). The CDR3 reads CASSPGFSGANVLTF. DNA for the CDR3: TGTGCCAGCAGCCCAGGGTTCTCTGGGGCCAACGTCCTGACTTTC. The variable domain in full, completed from reference TRBV5-4 and TRBJ2-6, reads ETGVTQSPTHLIKTRGQQVTLRCSSQSGHNTVSWYQQALGQGPQFIFQYYREEENGRGNFPPRFSGLQFPNYSSELNVNALELDDSALYLCASSPGFSGANVLTFGAGSRLTVL.